This record looks at one T cell receptor (beta chain) sequence and its context. This clonotype was counted only a few times. Its specific antigen is unknown. No base qualities exist here, and no much larger clone lies one base off it. The meaning of the sample's treatment or condition label: live attenuated yellow fever vaccine strain. Two biological replicates of bulk PBMCs were collected at each blood-draw timepoint. A standard Ficoll-Paque protocol was used to isolate PBMCs from peripheral blood. RNA was extracted with TriZol from bulk PBMCs, CD4 and CD8 fractions, and dextramer-positive and dextramer-negative fractions. TCR cDNA was synthesized by 5'RACE template switching, through which a universal primer site and unique molecular identifiers were introduced. Priming for cDNA synthesis came from both the TCR alpha and TCR beta constant segments. Libraries were amplified in two PCR steps, with sample barcodes and sequencing adapters added in the second step. Sequencing of libraries was done on Illumina HiSeq 2500 (2x100 bp) or NovaSeq (2x150 bp). Processing in the source paper ran as follows. Reads were demultiplexed and collapsed into UMI consensus sequences with MIGEC, and V(D)J alignment was performed with MiXCR. Vaccine-responding clonotypes were identified with edgeR using replicate PBMC samples, with FDR below 0.01 and a log2 fold change above 5 up to day 15 being required. Bulk clonotypes were assigned CD4 or CD8 identity according to which sequenced CD4 or CD8 repertoire held them at higher abundance. TCRdb trimmed the raw reads at Q25, called clones with MiXCR and kept productive beta chains. Records with the same CDR3 protein are collapsed into one entry carrying the most frequent genes and DNA. These V and J calls rely on TCRdb rather than the paper's analysis. Present in this sample are 620,000 or so distinct CDR3 sequences, about 12% of which were seen just once. The ten biggest clones cover more than 13% of the sample.

The sample comes from a study of T cells after yellow fever vaccination (dated by TCRdb to about 2019). General notes on the study: The SMART-Seq v4 Ultra Low Input RNA kit was used to prepare libraries from fractions with low cell numbers. To follow T-cell clones before and after both primary and booster YFV17D yellow fever vaccination, bulk TCR alpha and beta repertoires underwent longitudinal sequencing. Two healthy male donors, one aged 18 to 30 and one aged 30 to 40 years, made up the cohort. Blood was drawn at multiple timepoints before and after primary and secondary immunization, with bulk PBMC replicates and cell subsets isolated.

A distance of 14 bases separates the germline ends of V and J, which lose 2 bases and 9 bases respectively. Reading the germline V gene (reference sequence) gives CDR1 SEHNR and CDR2 FQNEAQ. The CDR3 spans 14 residues, from the cysteine through the phenylalanine. Only CDR3 DNA is held: 42 bases, read in frame from base 1. Results and caveats for the whole study, not just this receptor: A small fraction of clonotypes showed up in both the CD4 and CD8 compartments, probably as a result of convergent recombination. Computational filtering was required because FACS-sorted repertoires could contain abundant contaminating clonotypes from the bulk population. Because only two donors were included in the study, the extent to which the findings can be generalized is limited. The secondary T-cell response was weaker than the primary response but faster, peaking on day 5 instead of day 15. After the booster, most clones that had expanded after primary vaccination were detected again (around 96% of CD4 and over 75% of CD8), suggesting broad maintenance of memory.

The sequence is built from TRBV7-9 and TRBJ2-1; the D segment cannot be called with confidence. The sample in question was PBMCs, obtained on the day of the yellow fever booster vaccination. The sequence was obtained from a man under 40 who received the YFV17D yellow fever vaccine. At the DNA level, the sequence is TGTGCCAGCAGCTTATTGAGCCTGCGAATTGAGCAGTTCTTC. Its translation reads: CASSLLSLRIEQFF.